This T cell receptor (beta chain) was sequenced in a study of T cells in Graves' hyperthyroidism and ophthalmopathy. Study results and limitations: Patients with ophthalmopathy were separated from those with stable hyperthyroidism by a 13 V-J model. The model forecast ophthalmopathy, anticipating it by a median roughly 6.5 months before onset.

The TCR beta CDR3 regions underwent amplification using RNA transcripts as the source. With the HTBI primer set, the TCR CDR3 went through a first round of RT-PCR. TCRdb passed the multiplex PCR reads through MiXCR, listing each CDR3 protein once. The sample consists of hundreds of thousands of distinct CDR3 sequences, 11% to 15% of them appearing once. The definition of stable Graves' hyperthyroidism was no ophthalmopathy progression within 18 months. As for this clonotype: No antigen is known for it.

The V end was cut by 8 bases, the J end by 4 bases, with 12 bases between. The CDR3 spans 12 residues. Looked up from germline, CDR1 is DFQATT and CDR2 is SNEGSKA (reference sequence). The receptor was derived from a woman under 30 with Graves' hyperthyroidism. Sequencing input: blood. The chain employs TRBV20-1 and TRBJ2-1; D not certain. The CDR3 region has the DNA TGCAGTTGGAAGGCGGATTACAATGAGCAGTTCTTC. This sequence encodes CSWKADYNEQFF.